Sequencing of this T cell receptor beta chain was carried out in a study of cytomegalovirus exposure and HLA in healthy donors. Overall study results and limits: Highly shared sequence variants in one cluster were likely a sequencing artifact. In a later analysis, most CMV-associated TCR beta chains appeared HLA-restricted. Some V segments could not be told apart, so they were left out, TRBV6-2 and TRBV6-3 among them.

This CDR3 spans 16 amino acids. With 0 bases clipped from V and 5 bases from J, the junction kept 7 bases outside the gene matches. From germline, CDR1 is LGHNA and CDR2 YNFKEQ. The study ran its PCR with 60 Vbeta and 13 Jbeta primers. Clones were read by immunoSEQ multiplex PCR, and TCRdb kept only the in-frame ones, dropping some. The data show roughly 180,000 clones, just under 80% seen once. Regarding this clone: No antigen is known for it.

The chain carries TRBV4-2 and TRBJ2-7, with TRBD2 matching over 10 bases. Sequencing was done on a sample of PBMCs. The source is a female donor in good health and CMV-seronegative. The CDR3 DNA reads as TGTGCCAGCAGCCAAGAAGGACTAGCGGCAATCGACGAGCAGTACTTC. This gives the protein CASSQEGLAAIDEQYF.